This T cell receptor (beta chain) came from a study of cytomegalovirus exposure and HLA in healthy donors. Study-level findings and limits: A few CMV-associated chains proved CMV antigen-specific in vitro.

PCR used 60 Vbeta primers and 13 Jbeta primers. Authors' data handling: Tens of millions of unique TCR beta chains, some 9.9 million shared, were counted in a later analysis. Here immunoSEQ multiplex PCR was the method, and the copy in TCRdb shows in-frame clones only, minus some. The V and J calls and the clone size are those of that table, but D and trimming were determined from the DNA. Of around 120,000 clones listed, around four fifths are singletons. Details on this clone: Its matching antigen is unknown.

The V and J ends lost 3 bases and 0 bases, in that order; junction bases with no gene match: 4. The CDR3 is 16 amino acids. Germline CDR1 SGHDT, CDR2 YYEEEE. V and J are TRBV5-6 and TRBJ2-3; 10 bases align to TRBD1. This receptor was obtained from a man in his sixties in good health and CMV-seropositive. The sample consisted of PBMCs. The CDR3 loop reads CASSSRQGASTDTQYF. The CDR3 DNA is TGTGCCAGCAGCTCCAGACAGGGGGCGAGCACAGATACGCAGTATTTT.